This passage covers 30 T cell receptor beta chains from one sample sequenced in a study of blood T cell repertoires in COVID-19. Here immunoSEQ multiplex PCR was the method, and the copy in TCRdb shows in-frame clones only, minus some. This table has 65,000 to 95,000 clones, roughly 90% appearing once. Sequences were obtained from peripheral blood. The receptors derive from a man aged 65 to 85 with active or convalescent COVID-19.

A remark on this clone: Other DNA sequences in the same sample also yield this CDR3. The CDR3 DNA reads TGCGCCAGCAGCACCGGGACTCCCACAGATACGCAGTATTTT. Amino acids: CASSTGTPTDTQYF. The chain employs TRBV5-1 and TRBJ2-3; maybe TRBD2 (6 bases). Trimming left V 4 bases short and J 2 bases short, with 11 bases between. Germline V gene lookup returns CDR1 SGHRS and CDR2 YFSETQ. The CDR3 has 14 amino acids.

The chain carries TRBV19 and TRBJ2-3; the D gene is possibly TRBD2 (5 bases). V lost 9 bases and J 8 bases, leaving 15 bases between the germline ends. Per germline, CDR1 LNHDA and CDR2 SQIVND (reference sequence). CDR3 length: 12 residues. The CDR3 DNA follows: TGTGCCAGGAAATACGGACGGGGTACGCAGTATTTT. Amino acids: CARKYGRGTQYF.

The V call is TRBV12-3 or TRBV12-4, the J call TRBJ1-2, with D perhaps matching TRBD1 (6 bases). Deletions cut 6 bases from V and 5 bases from J, with 13 bases between. The CDR3 length is 13 residues. This CDR3 reads CASSPGVGYGYTF. CDR3 DNA sequence: TGTGCCAGCAGCCCAGGGGTAGGGTATGGCTACACCTTC.

The gene calls are TRBV5-1 and TRBJ1-2; D unresolved. Germline lookup yields CDR1 SGHRS and CDR2 YFSETQ. The CDR3 runs 18 residues. V shed 4 bases and J shed 1 base, with 23 bases lying between them. CDR3 amino acids: CASSPEGSVLSLNYGYTF. CDR3 nucleotide sequence: TGCGCCAGCAGCCCAGAGGGCTCCGTACTGAGCCTTAACTATGGCTACACCTTC.

The gene calls are TRBV12-3 or TRBV12-4 and TRBJ1-2, with TRBD1 matching 8 bases. The junction had 5 bases not matched to a gene; V was cut back by 6 bases and J by 8 bases. This CDR3 contains 12 residues. Here the CDR3 reads CASSGQGRGYTF. The CDR3 DNA reads as TGTGCCAGCAGCGGACAGGGACGGGGCTACACCTTC.

This clone was picked up one time. The V gene is TRBV3-1 (or the pseudogene TRBV3-2), the J gene TRBJ2-2, with 10 bases lining up with TRBD2. Germline V gene sequence: CDR1 LGHDT, CDR2 YNNKEL (reference sequence). The CDR3 sequence is 14 residues long. Losses at the gene ends were 9 bases for V and 3 bases for J; bases not matched to a gene: 4. This chain's CDR3 is CARTTSGDTGELFF. The CDR3 coding sequence is TGTGCCAGAACCACTAGCGGGGACACCGGGGAGCTGTTTTTT.

V is TRBV7-9 and J is TRBJ1-2, with D unresolved. The germline V and J ends were trimmed by 5 bases and 0 bases, with 7 bases remaining between them. Germline-derived CDR1 and CDR2 are SEHNR and FQNEAQ (reference sequence). The CDR3 totals 13 residues. CDR3 protein: CASSHGANYGYTF. The CDR3, as DNA: TGTGCCAGCAGCCACGGAGCTAACTATGGCTACACCTTC.

The chain has TRBV3-1 (or the pseudogene TRBV3-2) and TRBJ1-6, with D unclear. Deletions cut 1 base from V and 10 bases from J, with 11 bases between. The CDR3 consists of 14 residues. CDR1 is LGHDT and CDR2 is YNNKEL in the germline V gene (reference sequence). As DNA, the CDR3 is TGTGCCAGCAGCCAAGCTATGGGGAGCTCACCCCTCCACTTT. It yields the protein CASSQAMGSSPLHF.

The chain couples TRBV4-1 to TRBJ1-6; maybe TRBD1 (6 bases). This CDR3 is 17 amino acids long. V lost 0 bases to trimming and J lost 7 bases, with 16 bases between them. Germline lookup yields CDR1 MGHRA and CDR2 YSYEKL. CDR3 in amino acids: CASSQEGGGVKNSPLHF. The CDR3 DNA is TGCGCCAGCAGCCAAGAAGGGGGGGGCGTTAAGAATTCACCCCTCCACTTT.

This clone came up once. The chain couples TRBV30 to TRBJ1-1; D is ambiguous. CDR3 length: 13 residues. Looked up from germline, CDR1 is GTSNPN and CDR2 is SVGIG (reference sequence). Trimming removed 0 bases from V and 4 bases from J, with 9 bases in between. The CDR3 here is CAWSVQEATEAFF. CDR3 DNA: TGTGCCTGGAGTGTACAAGAGGCCACTGAAGCTTTCTTT.

Only a few counts were recorded for this clone. The V and J genes are TRBV9 and TRBJ2-1, with no clear D. Per the germline V gene, CDR1 is SGDLS and CDR2 is YYNGEE. CDR3 length: 13 amino acids. V was shortened by 0 bases and J by 6 bases, with 7 bases between the two germline ends. Here the CDR3 reads CASSVDPGNEQFF. The CDR3 DNA is TGTGCCAGCAGCGTAGATCCAGGCAATGAGCAGTTCTTC.

The chain joins TRBV10-3 to TRBJ2-6; tentatively, D is TRBD1 (5 bases). Trimming pared 0 bases from V and 1 base from J, leaving 13 bases between. The CDR3 loop spans 18 amino acids. The germline CDR1 and CDR2 sequences are ENHRY and SYGVKD. The CDR3 coding sequence is TGTGCCATCAGTGAGTCGGGCAGGGTCGGTTCTGGGGCCAACGTCCTGACTTTC. Translation: CAISESGRVGSGANVLTF.

The rearrangement links TRBV7-8 to TRBJ1-1, with D hard to call. The CDR3 spans 14 residues. CDR1 and CDR2 (germline): SGHVS, FQNEAQ. V was cut by 1 base and J by 1 base, with 7 bases left in between. CDR3 in amino acids: CASSLGGRNTEAFF. CDR3 nucleotides: TGTGCCAGCAGCTTAGGCGGGAGGAACACTGAAGCTTTCTTT. The full variable domain, in which reference TRBV7-8 and TRBJ1-1 provide the parts outside the CDR3, is GAGVSQSPRYKVAKRGQDVALRCDPISGHVSLFWYQQALGQGPEFLTYFQNEAQLDKSGLPSDRFFAERPEGSVSTLKIQRTQQEDSAVYLCASSLGGRNTEAFFGQGTRLTVV.

This sequence joins TRBV7-6 and TRBJ1-4, with 7 bases lining up with TRBD1. Germline V gene data show CDR1 as SGHVS and CDR2 as FNYEAQ. The CDR3 spans 13 residues. Unmatched junction bases numbered 3, after V lost 6 bases and J lost 5 bases. CDR3 protein: CASSQGGNEKLFF. CDR3 nucleotide sequence: TGTGCCAGCAGTCAAGGGGGCAATGAAAAACTGTTTTTT.

The chain has TRBV30 and TRBJ1-2; D is possibly TRBD1 (5 bases). Trimming shortened V by 0 bases and J by 2 bases, and 16 bases separated the two germline ends. CDR3 length: 16 amino acids. Per germline, CDR1 GTSNPN and CDR2 SVGIG (reference sequence). CDR3 loop: CAWSVLRQGINYGYTF. The CDR3 nucleotides are TGTGCCTGGAGTGTATTACGGCAGGGTATAAACTATGGCTACACCTTC. The full variable domain, rest sourced from reference TRBV30 and TRBJ1-2, is SQTIHQWPATLVQPVGSPLSLECTVEGTSNPNLYWYRQAAGRGLQLLFYSVGIGQISSEVPQNLSASRPQDRQFILSSKKLLLSDSGFYLCAWSVLRQGINYGYTFGSGTRLTVV.

CDR3 sequence: CASRPTIPTEAFF. In DNA, the CDR3 is TGTGCCAGCAGACCGACAATCCCCACTGAAGCTTTCTTT. V is TRBV6-5 and J is TRBJ1-1; no firm D call. The CDR3 runs 13 residues. Germline lookup yields CDR1 MNHEY and CDR2 SVGAGI. V lost 6 bases and J 4 bases, leaving 12 bases between the germline ends.

The chain links TRBV5-1 to TRBJ1-4; 8 bases are a match to TRBD1. V dropped 2 bases and J dropped 4; count of bases not matched to a gene: 4. From germline, CDR1 is SGHRS and CDR2 YFSETQ. This CDR3 is built from 15 residues. The chain's CDR3 is CASSFMTGVNEKLFF. CDR3 DNA sequence: TGCGCCAGCAGCTTTATGACAGGGGTTAATGAAAAACTGTTTTTT.

V gene TRBV5-8 combines with J gene TRBJ1-4; D might be TRBD1 (6 bases). Trimming removed 5 bases from V and 8 bases from J, with 13 bases in between. This CDR3 is built from 13 residues. Looked up from germline, CDR1 is SGHTS and CDR2 is YDEGEE. The CDR3 sequence: CASRADRREKLFF. DNA of the CDR3: TGTGCCAGCAGGGCGGACAGACGAGAAAAACTGTTTTTT. The full variable domain, rest sourced from reference TRBV5-8 and TRBJ1-4, is EAGVTQSPTHLIKTRGQQATLRCSPISGHTSVYWYQQALGLGLQFLLWYDEGEERNRGNFPPRFSGRQFPNYSSELNVNALELEDSALYLCASRADRREKLFFGSGTQLSVL.

The CDR3 bases are TGTGCCAGCAGCCCGACAGGGATCGCTGAAGCTTTCTTT. It yields the protein CASSPTGIAEAFF. The V and J genes are TRBV5-6 and TRBJ1-1, with 7 bases that match TRBD1. The CDR3 covers 13 residues. The germline V gene encodes CDR1 SGHDT and CDR2 YYEEEE. J was trimmed by 6 bases and V by 4 bases; bases with no gene match: 6.

This clone occurred once. This chain joins TRBV30 and TRBJ1-2; maybe TRBD1 (6 bases). The CDR3 runs 13 residues. Trimming shortened V by 3 bases and J by 8 bases, and 16 bases separated the two germline ends. Germline values: CDR1 GTSNPN, CDR2 SVGIG (reference sequence). In nucleotides, the CDR3 is TGTGCCTGGAGCGCCGGAGGGGGAGGGGGCTACACCTTC. Translated, it gives CAWSAGGGGGYTF.

V and J are TRBV11-2 and TRBJ2-5, with 10 bases matching TRBD2. This CDR3 has 16 amino acids. Germline V gene sequence: CDR1 SGHAT, CDR2 FQNNGV. J gave up 7 bases and V 5 bases, and 13 bases lay outside the gene matches. The CDR3, as DNA: TGTGCCAGCAGCGGGCTGGGACTAGCGCCAGGGGGGACCCAGTACTTC. It is translated as CASSGLGLAPGGTQYF.

The rearrangement links TRBV25-1 to TRBJ2-5; the D gene is possibly TRBD1 (6 bases). Deletions cut 6 bases from V and 5 bases from J, with 19 bases between. The CDR3 is 15 amino acids. Germline V gives CDR1 MGHDK, CDR2 SYGVNS. The CDR3 reads CASRRGTGLGETQYF. Here the CDR3 DNA reads TGTGCCAGCAGGAGGGGTACAGGGCTGGGGGAGACCCAGTACTTC.

This clone has only one observation. The gene calls are TRBV6-5 and TRBJ1-1; a possible D gene is TRBD1 (6 bases). CDR1 MNHEY and CDR2 SVGAGI come from the germline V gene. With 11 bases removed from V and 0 bases from J, the gap between germline ends came to 13 bases. This CDR3 is 13 amino acids long. CDR3 sequence reads: CAGSGQMNTEAFF. CDR3 DNA sequence: TGTGCCGGATCCGGACAGATGAACACTGAAGCTTTCTTT.

The rearrangement uses TRBV4-3 and TRBJ1-2, with 9 bases fitting TRBD1. The junction had 14 bases not matched to a gene; V was cut back by 4 bases and J by 5 bases. Per germline, CDR1 LGHNA and CDR2 YSLEER. The CDR3 has 17 residues. CDR3 coding DNA: TGCGCCAGCAGCCCCTCGGATCCGGGACAGGGATTATATGGCTACACCTTC. It encodes CASSPSDPGQGLYGYTF.

This sequence joins TRBV27 and TRBJ2-1, with D possibly TRBD2 on 7 matching bases. The V end lost 2 bases, the J end lost 8 bases, and 13 bases lay between the germline ends. The CDR3 is 14 amino acids. Germline V gene sequence: CDR1 MNHEY, CDR2 SMNVEV (reference sequence). The CDR3 sequence is CASSLMGGLDEQFF. The CDR3 DNA is TGTGCCAGCAGTTTAATGGGGGGGCTGGATGAGCAGTTCTTC.

V usage is TRBV5-1 and J usage is TRBJ1-6, with unresolved D. The germline V gene has CDR1 SGHRS and CDR2 YFSETQ. Trimming left V 5 bases short and J 7 bases short, with 16 bases between. This CDR3 has 15 residues. The CDR3 nucleotides read TGCGCCAGCAGTGGGCTTGGCCAGATCAATTCACCCCTCCACTTT. This translates into CASSGLGQINSPLHF.

The chain carries TRBV18 and TRBJ2-4; 9 bases fit TRBD1. This CDR3 has 13 residues. V gave up 2 bases and J gave up 7 bases; unmatched junction bases: 0. The germline V gene has CDR1 KGHSH and CDR2 LQKENI. As DNA, the CDR3 is TGTGCCAGCTCACCAGGACAGGGGAACATTCAGTACTTC. Translated: CASSPGQGNIQYF.

This clone was detected only once. The chain recombines TRBV9 with TRBJ1-5, with 7 nucleotides matching TRBD1. V shed 0 bases, J shed 6 bases, and the junction held 3 bases outside the gene matches. The CDR3 consists of 14 residues. CDR1 is SGDLS, CDR2 YYNGEE, per germline. DNA for the CDR3: TGTGCCAGCAGCGTAGGGCAGGGGGGTCAGCCCCAGCATTTT. Translating gives CASSVGQGGQPQHF.

This chain uses TRBV10-3 with TRBJ2-7; 11 bases agree with TRBD1. V was pared by 3 bases and J by 1 base, with 2 bases of the junction left unmatched. CDR3 length: 15 amino acids. Germline CDR1 and CDR2: ENHRY and SYGVKD. The CDR3 protein is CAISEGTGGSYEQYF. The CDR3 DNA reads as TGTGCCATCAGTGAAGGGACAGGGGGATCCTACGAGCAGTACTTC.

The chain links TRBV7-2 to TRBJ1-5; TRBD1 matches at 9 bases. J gave up 7 bases and V 6 bases, and 4 bases lay outside the gene matches. Germline CDR1 and CDR2: SGHTA and FQGNSA. CDR3 length: 13 residues. CDR3 sequence reads: CASRGQGGQPQHF. CDR3 sequence (DNA): TGTGCCAGCAGGGGACAGGGAGGGCAGCCCCAGCATTTT.